This T cell receptor (beta chain) appears in the sequencing data of a study of human T cells and chemical hapten exposure. This clonotype showed up many times. This sample's time point: pre-sensitization, week 0. Regarding treatment: therapeutic diphenylcyclopropenone sensitization with weekly scalp DPC. Blood collection took place prior to placing each patch test. The total RNA was obtained from whole blood that was not fractionated. Via MiXCR, TCRdb re-called the RACE reads, giving one row per CDR3 protein. The sample records about 380,000 distinct CDR3 sequences, roughly 5% being singletons. The CDR3 loop spans 12 amino acids. Germline V gene sequence: CDR1 DFQATT, CDR2 SNEGSKA (reference sequence).

This receptor was taken from a woman aged 45-59 years with alopecia areata. Some clones in this sample may be carry-over from other donors' samples. The specimen was whole blood, collected in connection with sensitization to the hapten diphenylcyclopropenone (DPC). The gene calls are TRBV20-1 and TRBJ2-3, with D perhaps matching TRBD2 (5 bases). DNA of the CDR3: TGCAGCGCGACACGGACTTCAGATACGCAGTATTTT. This gives the protein CSATRTSDTQYF.